Here is one T cell receptor (beta chain) with its context. Sequenced by immunoSEQ multiplex PCR; TCRdb stores in-frame clones only, minus some. The sample includes about 27,000 clones, about 88% seen only once; the top ten take over 15%. The data are from a study of T cell changes during pregnancy in multiple sclerosis. V lost 1 base and J 0 bases, leaving 19 bases between the germline ends. Germline CDR1 SGHRS, CDR2 YFSETQ. There are 18 residues in the CDR3. The material sequenced was CD8+ T cells from peripheral blood mononuclear cells, taken in the second trimester of pregnancy. V gene TRBV5-1 combines with J gene TRBJ1-1, with TRBD1 as a possible D gene (6 bases). The clonotype comes from a female donor with multiple sclerosis, enrolled in a pregnancy study. CDR3 residues: CASSLYPTAAGVNTEAFF. As DNA, the CDR3 is TGCGCCAGCAGCTTGTATCCCACTGCTGCAGGGGTGAACACTGAAGCTTTCTTT.